One TCR beta chain is described in this entry. The target antigen is unknown. V lost 5 bases and J 3 bases, leaving 13 bases between the germline ends. This CDR3 contains 14 residues. The germline V gene encodes CDR1 MDHEN and CDR2 SYDVKM. TCRdb keeps only in-frame clones here, not all; method: immunoSEQ multiplex PCR. The sample includes tens of thousands of clones, 87% seen only once; the top ten take roughly 11%. This specimen comes from a study of T cell responses to AZD1222 COVID-19 vaccine. Study findings and constraints: Among those given AZD1222, only five or six were seropositive at baseline. No repertoire was sampled before or during the peak T cell response, only after it. Reportedly, nearly half the spike-specific TCRs target unmutated variant regions. Donors were chiefly white British, with a greater number of females, and clonal diversity was perhaps underestimated.

The starting material was peripheral blood, obtained 28 days after the second AZD1222 dose. The chain couples TRBV28 to TRBJ1-1, with no clear D. This receptor was obtained from an adult who received the AZD1222 COVID-19 vaccine. The CDR3 reads CASSQIDTYTEAFF. The CDR3 nucleotides read TGTGCCAGCAGTCAAATAGACACGTACACTGAAGCTTTCTTT.